This T cell receptor beta chain originates from a study of T cell repertoires in cytomegalovirus infection. Study overall: Public TCR beta signature analysis indicated the presence of both CMV infection and matching HLA type.

MiXCR, applied by TCRdb to the reads, yields one record per CDR3 protein. The data show 110,000 or so distinct CDR3 sequences, around 30% seen once. CDR1 and CDR2 from the germline V gene are LNHDA and SQIVND (reference sequence). The CDR3 spans 12 residues, counting both ends. For this clonotype: The antigen is undetermined. The conserved final phenylalanine or tryptophan is absent from the CDR3, which likely points to a read error. No DNA is shown, since the ends of the CDR3 on it are uncertain; the CDR3 is the one TCRdb lists.

Study-level results: Public TCR beta family frequency separated CMV-and-HLA carriers, including in an independent cohort. CMV-specific TCR beta clonotypes restricted by HLA-C dominated the ex vivo response.

The sequencing here drew on CD8+ T cells from cultured PBMCs, taken from culture after CMV antigen stimulation. The TCR comes from a human donor in good health (CMV status not recorded). Some clones in this sample may be carry-over from other donors' samples. The rearrangement joins TRBV19 to TRBJ2-7; the table's D call, TRBD1, has no DNA check behind it. The CDR3 loop is CASSIDRGVCFL.